This entry features one T cell receptor (beta chain) sequence. This CDR3 is built from 12 residues. In germline, CDR1 is GTSNPN, CDR2 SVGIG (reference sequence). Trimming shortened V by 4 bases and J by 6 bases, and 11 bases separated the two germline ends. The sample originates from a study of OX40 agonist ivuxolimab in advanced cancers. Study summary: Three patients showed partial responses: one hepatocellular carcinoma and two cutaneous melanoma cases.

Some clones are missing from TCRdb's copy, which holds only in-frame ones; the method was immunoSEQ multiplex PCR. The sample includes approximately 90,000 clones, approximately 89% seen only once; the top ten take roughly 0.33%. The specimen comprised CD4+ or CD8+ T cells sorted from blood, sampled in a trial of the OX40 agonist ivuxolimab. The source of this sequence is an adult with an advanced solid tumor such as melanoma, head and neck, liver or kidney cancer. V usage is TRBV30 and J usage is TRBJ2-3; D remains ambiguous. Written as DNA, the CDR3 is TGTGCCTGGACCCCCCCCAGGGATACGCAGTATTTT. Its translation: CAWTPPRDTQYF.